A selection of T cell receptor beta chains follows, all from one sample in a study of CD8 T cells in Susac syndrome. TCRdb independently ran MiXCR on the immunoSEQ multiplex PCR reads; one entry per CDR3 protein. The sample lists 200,000 to 250,000 distinct CDR3 sequences; 95% were seen once. Material: CD4+ T cells from PBMCs. These receptors were taken from a human donor with multiple sclerosis. Each CDR3 is given with its conserved first and last residue. Each record gives: clone size, J gene, D gene, V gene, CDR3 protein, CDR3 DNA. The D gene is left open where the match is weak. For some rows the clone size is stated as once, few or many, or as a class when expanded; others skip it.

NA	TRBJ1-5	NA	TRBV5-1	CASSLNGNQNQPQHF	TGCGCCAGCAGCTTGAACGGTAACCAAAATCAGCCCCAGCATTTT
NA	TRBJ2-3	TRBD2	TRBV5-1	CASSFSAGGLTDTQYF	TGCGCCAGCAGCTTCTCAGCGGGGGGACTCACAGATACGCAGTATTTT
NA	TRBJ2-7	NA	TRBV5-4	CASSFWDKAYEQYF	TGTGCCAGCAGCTTTTGGGACAAAGCCTACGAGCAGTACTTC
NA	TRBJ1-1	NA	TRBV20-1	CSARDSGTAVSTEAFF	TGCAGTGCTAGAGATTCAGGGACCGCCGTGAGCACTGAAGCTTTCTTT
NA	TRBJ2-3	NA	TRBV9	CASSPSSVRDTQYF	TGTGCCAGCAGCCCCTCATCCGTTCGGGATACGCAGTATTTT
NA	TRBJ2-3	TRBD2	TRBV10-3	CAISPGLAGSTDTQYF	TGTGCCATCAGCCCGGGACTAGCGGGGAGCACAGATACGCAGTATTTT
NA	TRBJ2-5	NA	TRBV20-1	CSADTGNEETQYF	TGCAGCGCCGATACAGGGAACGAGGAGACCCAGTACTTC
NA	TRBJ1-3	NA	TRBV28	CASSRGTGNTIYF	TGTGCCAGCAGTAGGGGGACTGGAAACACCATATATTTT
NA	TRBJ1-2	NA	TRBV12-3/TRBV12-4	CASSLGGRNYGYTF	TGTGCCAGCAGTTTAGGGGGTAGGAACTATGGCTACACCTTC
NA	TRBJ1-6	TRBD1	TRBV11-2	CASSLAGTAYSPLHF	TGTGCCAGCAGCTTAGCGGGGACAGCTTATTCACCCCTCCACTTT
NA	TRBJ2-4	NA	TRBV6-5	CASSYGKGGNIQYF	TGTGCCAGCAGTTACGGCAAGGGCGGAAACATTCAGTACTTC
NA	TRBJ2-3	TRBD2	TRBV5-1	CASSRSGGGAADTQYF	TGCGCCAGCAGTCGCTCCGGCGGGGGGGCTGCAGATACGCAGTATTTT
NA	TRBJ2-7	TRBD1	TRBV29-1	CSVKGQGTYEQYF	TGCAGCGTTAAGGGACAGGGAACCTACGAGCAGTACTTC
NA	TRBJ2-1	TRBD1	TRBV20-1	CSAIYRGRGERSEQFF	TGCAGTGCTATATACAGGGGGCGCGGTGAACGGAGTGAGCAGTTCTTC
few	TRBJ2-1	TRBD2	TRBV7-2	CASSLAASGHNEQFF	TGTGCCAGCAGCTTAGCCGCTAGCGGCCACAATGAGCAGTTCTTC
once	TRBJ2-5	TRBD1	TRBV5-1	CASSAGTGNRETQYF	TGCGCCAGCAGCGCAGGGACAGGGAATCGGGAGACCCAGTACTTC
NA	TRBJ2-1	NA	TRBV25-1	CASSELNNEQFF	TGTGCCAGCAGTGAATTGAACAATGAGCAGTTCTTC
NA	TRBJ2-4	NA	TRBV7-2	CASSLVGRNIQYF	TGTGCCAGCAGCTTAGTGGGCAGAAACATTCAGTACTTC
NA	TRBJ1-4	TRBD1	TRBV20-1	CSAAGQVLKKLFF	TGCAGTGCTGCAGGACAGGTGCTGAAAAAACTGTTTTTT
NA	TRBJ2-5	TRBD2	TRBV20-1	CSAVGGGQETQYF	TGCAGTGCTGTGGGCGGGGGTCAAGAGACCCAGTACTTC
NA	TRBJ2-5	NA	TRBV7-9	CASSPAGLLSAQYF	TGTGCCAGCAGTCCCGCAGGGCTGCTGTCGGCCCAGTACTTC
NA	TRBJ2-7	TRBD2	TRBV28	CASSGGGGGTSGSYEQYF	TGTGCCAGCAGTGGAGGAGGCGGCGGGACTAGCGGCTCCTACGAGCAGTACTTC
NA	TRBJ1-1	NA	TRBV29-1	CSVKQGTNTEAFF	TGCAGCGTCAAACAGGGCACCAACACTGAAGCTTTCTTT
NA	TRBJ2-7	TRBD1	TRBV3-1	CASSQETGYTYEQYF	TGTGCCAGCAGCCAAGAGACAGGGTACACCTACGAGCAGTACTTC
NA	TRBJ2-1	TRBD2	TRBV20-1	CSASRLAGATFGEQFF	TGCAGTGCTAGTAGGCTAGCGGGGGCTACTTTTGGTGAGCAGTTCTTC
NA	TRBJ2-3	NA	TRBV2	CASEGEHTQYF	TGTGCCAGCGAAGGGGAACATACGCAGTATTTT
NA	TRBJ1-1	NA	TRBV3-1	CASSRRGTEAFF	TGTGCCAGCAGCCGCCGGGGCACTGAAGCTTTCTTT
NA	TRBJ2-1	TRBD2	TRBV25-1	CASSERGLAFFF	TGTGCCAGCAGTGAACGGGGACTAGCGTTCTTCTTC
NA	TRBJ2-7	TRBD1	TRBV15	CATSRDRGPYEQYF	TGTGCCACCAGCAGGGACAGGGGGCCCTACGAGCAGTACTTC
NA	TRBJ2-7	TRBD1	TRBV13	CASSSFPTGTYEQYF	TGTGCCAGCAGCTCATTTCCGACAGGGACCTACGAGCAGTACTTC
few	TRBJ2-3	NA	TRBV7-8	CASSRDFTDTQYF	TGTGCCAGCAGCCGGGACTTCACAGATACGCAGTATTTT